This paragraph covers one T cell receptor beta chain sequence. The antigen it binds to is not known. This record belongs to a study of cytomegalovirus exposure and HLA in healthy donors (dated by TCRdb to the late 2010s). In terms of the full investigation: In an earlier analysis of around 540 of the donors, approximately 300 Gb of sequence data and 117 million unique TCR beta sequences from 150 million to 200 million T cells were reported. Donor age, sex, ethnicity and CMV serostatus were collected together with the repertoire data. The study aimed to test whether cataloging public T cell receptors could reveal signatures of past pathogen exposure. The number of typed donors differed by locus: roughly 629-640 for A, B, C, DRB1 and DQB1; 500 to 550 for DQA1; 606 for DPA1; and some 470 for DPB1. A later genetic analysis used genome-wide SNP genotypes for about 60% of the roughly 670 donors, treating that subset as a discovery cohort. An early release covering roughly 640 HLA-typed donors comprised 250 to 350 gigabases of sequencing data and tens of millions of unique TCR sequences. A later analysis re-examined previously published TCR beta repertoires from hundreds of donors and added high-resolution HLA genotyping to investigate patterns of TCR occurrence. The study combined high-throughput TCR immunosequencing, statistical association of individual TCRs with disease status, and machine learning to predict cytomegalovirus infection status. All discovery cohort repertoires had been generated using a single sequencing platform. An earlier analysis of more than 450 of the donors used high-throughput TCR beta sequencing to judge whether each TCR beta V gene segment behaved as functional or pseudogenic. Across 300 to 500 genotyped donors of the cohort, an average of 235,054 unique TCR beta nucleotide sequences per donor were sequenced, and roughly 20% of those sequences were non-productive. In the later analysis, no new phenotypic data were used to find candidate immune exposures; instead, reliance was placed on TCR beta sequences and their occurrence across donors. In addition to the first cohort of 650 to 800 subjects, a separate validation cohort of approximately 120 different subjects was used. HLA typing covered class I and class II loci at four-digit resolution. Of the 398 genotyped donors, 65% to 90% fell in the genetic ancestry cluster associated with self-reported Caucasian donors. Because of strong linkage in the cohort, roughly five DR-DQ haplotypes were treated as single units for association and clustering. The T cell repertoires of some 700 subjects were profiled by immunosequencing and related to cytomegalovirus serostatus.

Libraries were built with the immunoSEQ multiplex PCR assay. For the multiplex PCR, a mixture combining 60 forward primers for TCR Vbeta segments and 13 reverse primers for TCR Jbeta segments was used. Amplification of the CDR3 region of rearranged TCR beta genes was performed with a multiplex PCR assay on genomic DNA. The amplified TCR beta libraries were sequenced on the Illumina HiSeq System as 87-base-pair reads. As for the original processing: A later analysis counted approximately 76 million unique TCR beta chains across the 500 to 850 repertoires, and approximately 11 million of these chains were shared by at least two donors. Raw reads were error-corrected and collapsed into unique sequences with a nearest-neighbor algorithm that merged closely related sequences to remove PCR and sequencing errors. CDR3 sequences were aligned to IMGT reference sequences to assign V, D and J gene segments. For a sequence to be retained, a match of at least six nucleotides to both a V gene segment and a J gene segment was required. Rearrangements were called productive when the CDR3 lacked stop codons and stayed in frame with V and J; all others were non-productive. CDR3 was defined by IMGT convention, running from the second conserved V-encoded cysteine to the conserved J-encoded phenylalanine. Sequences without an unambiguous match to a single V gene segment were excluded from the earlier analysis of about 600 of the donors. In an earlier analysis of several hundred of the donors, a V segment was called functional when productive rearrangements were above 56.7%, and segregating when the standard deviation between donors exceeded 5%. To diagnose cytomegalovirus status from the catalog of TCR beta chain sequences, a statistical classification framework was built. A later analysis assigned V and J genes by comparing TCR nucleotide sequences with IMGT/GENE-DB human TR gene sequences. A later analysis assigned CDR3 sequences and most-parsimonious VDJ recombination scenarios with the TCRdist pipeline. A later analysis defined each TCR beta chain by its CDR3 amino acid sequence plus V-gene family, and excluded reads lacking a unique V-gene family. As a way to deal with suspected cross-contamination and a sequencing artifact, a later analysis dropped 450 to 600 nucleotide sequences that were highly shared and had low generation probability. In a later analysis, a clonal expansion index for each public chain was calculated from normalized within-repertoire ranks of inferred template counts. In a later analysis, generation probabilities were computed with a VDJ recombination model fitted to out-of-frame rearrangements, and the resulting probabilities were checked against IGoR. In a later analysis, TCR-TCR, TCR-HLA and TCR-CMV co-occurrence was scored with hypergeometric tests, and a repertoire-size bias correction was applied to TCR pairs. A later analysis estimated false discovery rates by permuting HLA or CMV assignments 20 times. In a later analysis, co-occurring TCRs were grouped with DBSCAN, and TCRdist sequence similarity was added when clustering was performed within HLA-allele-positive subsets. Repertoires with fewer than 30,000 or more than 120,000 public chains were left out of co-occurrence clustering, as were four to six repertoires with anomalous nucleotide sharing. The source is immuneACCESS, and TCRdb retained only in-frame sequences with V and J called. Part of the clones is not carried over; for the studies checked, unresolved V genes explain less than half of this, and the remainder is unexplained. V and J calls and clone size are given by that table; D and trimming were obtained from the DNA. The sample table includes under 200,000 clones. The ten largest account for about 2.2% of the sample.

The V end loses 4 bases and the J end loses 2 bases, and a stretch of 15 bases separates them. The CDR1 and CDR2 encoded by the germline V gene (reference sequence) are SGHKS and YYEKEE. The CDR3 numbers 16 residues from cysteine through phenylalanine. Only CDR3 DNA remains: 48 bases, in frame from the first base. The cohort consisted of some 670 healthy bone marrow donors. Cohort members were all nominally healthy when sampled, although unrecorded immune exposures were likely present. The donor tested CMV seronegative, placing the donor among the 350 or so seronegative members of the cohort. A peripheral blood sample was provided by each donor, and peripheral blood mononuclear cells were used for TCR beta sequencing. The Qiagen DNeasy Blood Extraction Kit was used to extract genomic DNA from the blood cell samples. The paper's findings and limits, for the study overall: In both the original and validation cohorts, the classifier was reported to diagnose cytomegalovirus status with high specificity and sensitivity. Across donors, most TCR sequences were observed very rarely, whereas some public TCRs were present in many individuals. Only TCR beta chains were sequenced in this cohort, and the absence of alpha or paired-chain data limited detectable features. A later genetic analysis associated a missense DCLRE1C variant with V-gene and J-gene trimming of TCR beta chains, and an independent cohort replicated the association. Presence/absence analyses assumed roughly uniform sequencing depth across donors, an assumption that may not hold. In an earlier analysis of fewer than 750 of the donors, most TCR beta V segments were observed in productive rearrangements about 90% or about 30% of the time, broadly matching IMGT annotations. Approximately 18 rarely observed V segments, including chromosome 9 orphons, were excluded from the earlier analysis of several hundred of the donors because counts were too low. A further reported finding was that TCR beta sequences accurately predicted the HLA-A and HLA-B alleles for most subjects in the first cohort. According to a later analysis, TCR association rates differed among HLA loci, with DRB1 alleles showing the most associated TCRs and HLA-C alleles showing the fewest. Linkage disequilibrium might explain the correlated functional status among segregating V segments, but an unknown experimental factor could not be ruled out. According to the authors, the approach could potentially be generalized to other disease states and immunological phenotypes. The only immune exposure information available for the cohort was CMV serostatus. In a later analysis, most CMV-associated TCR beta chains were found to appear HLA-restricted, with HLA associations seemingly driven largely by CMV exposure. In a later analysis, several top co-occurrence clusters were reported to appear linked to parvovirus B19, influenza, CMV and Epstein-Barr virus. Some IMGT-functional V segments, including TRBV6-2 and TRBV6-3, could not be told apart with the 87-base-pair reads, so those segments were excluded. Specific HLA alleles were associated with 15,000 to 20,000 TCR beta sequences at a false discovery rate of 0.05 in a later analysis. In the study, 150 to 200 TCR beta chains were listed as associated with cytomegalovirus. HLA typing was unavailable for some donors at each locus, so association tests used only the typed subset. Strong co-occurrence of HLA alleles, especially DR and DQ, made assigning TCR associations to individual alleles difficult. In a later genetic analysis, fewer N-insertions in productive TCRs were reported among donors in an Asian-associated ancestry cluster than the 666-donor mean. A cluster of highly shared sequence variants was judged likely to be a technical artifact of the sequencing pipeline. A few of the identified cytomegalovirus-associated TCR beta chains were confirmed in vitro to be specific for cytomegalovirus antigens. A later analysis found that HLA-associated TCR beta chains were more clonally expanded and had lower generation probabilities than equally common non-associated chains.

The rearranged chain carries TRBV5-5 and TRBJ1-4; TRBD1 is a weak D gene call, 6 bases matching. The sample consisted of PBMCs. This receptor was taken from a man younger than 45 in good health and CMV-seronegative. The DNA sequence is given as TGTGCCAGCAGCATCGCGACAGGCCCGACTAATGAAAAACTGTTTTTT. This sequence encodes CASSIATGPTNEKLFF.